The 23 T cell receptor beta chains reported below all come from one sample, sequenced in a study of T cells after yellow fever vaccination. One entry per CDR3 protein, called by TCRdb with MiXCR from the 5' RACE reads. The sample lists around 56,000 distinct CDR3 sequences; approximately 6% were seen once. The starting material was PBMCs, either bulk or a sorted T-cell subset (CD4+, CD8+, memory, or dextramer-sorted; not recorded which), obtained on the day of the yellow fever booster vaccination. These receptors all stem from a man aged 18 to 30 who received the YFV17D yellow fever vaccine.

At least ten counts were recorded for this clonotype. The gene calls are TRBV7-2 and TRBJ2-1, with 11 bases fitting TRBD2. Germline lookup yields CDR1 SGHTA and CDR2 FQGNSA. With 2 bases clipped from V and 9 bases from J, the junction kept 6 bases outside the gene matches. The CDR3 covers 15 residues. The CDR3 bases are TGTGCCAGCAGCTTACTGCTAGCGGGGGGTCGTGAGCAGTTCTTC. Its protein product is CASSLLLAGGREQFF.

This clonotype occurred many times. The chain carries TRBV27 and TRBJ1-2; a weak D match, TRBD1 (5 bases). Per germline, CDR1 MNHEY and CDR2 SMNVEV (reference sequence). The CDR3 covers 13 residues. Trimming pared 5 bases from V and 8 bases from J, leaving 15 bases between. The CDR3, as DNA: TGTGCCAGCAGTCCTCCTACAGGATACGGCTACACCTTC. It specifies CASSPPTGYGYTF.

The rearrangement uses TRBV4-2 and TRBJ2-2; D is perhaps TRBD2 (5 bases). The CDR3 is 13 residues long. V was cut by 4 bases and J by 4 bases, with 7 bases left in between. Germline V gene data show CDR1 as LGHNA and CDR2 as YNFKEQ. Here the CDR3 DNA reads TGTGCCAGCAGCCTCACTAGCACCGGGGAGCTGTTTTTT. It encodes CASSLTSTGELFF.

J is TRBJ1-2 and V is TRBV5-1, with TRBD1 matching over 7 bases. Germline V gives CDR1 SGHRS, CDR2 YFSETQ. Trimming cost V 1 base and J 2 bases; bases outside gene matches: 11. The CDR3 is 17 amino acids. CDR3 nucleotide sequence: TGCGCCAGCAGCTTGTTTAATTTAAGGGACAGAAACTATGGCTACACCTTC. Translating it yields CASSLFNLRDRNYGYTF. The full variable domain, rest sourced from reference TRBV5-1 and TRBJ1-2, is KAGVTQTPRYLIKTRGQQVTLSCSPISGHRSVSWYQQTPGQGLQFLFEYFSETQRNKGNFPGRFSGRQFSNSRSEMNVSTLELGDSALYLCASSLFNLRDRNYGYTFGSGTRLTVV.

This clonotype was seen many times. This chain uses TRBV12-3 or TRBV12-4 with TRBJ1-2; D might be TRBD1 (5 bases). The CDR3 is 13 residues long. Trimming shortened V by 3 bases and J by 8 bases, and 13 bases separated the two germline ends. CDR3 sequence (DNA): TGTGCCAGCAGTTTCAGGGTGCGAAGGGGCTACACCTTC. Protein sequence: CASSFRVRRGYTF.

For this clonotype: Being one base from a much bigger clone, this may be a read error. V usage is TRBV12-3 or TRBV12-4 and J usage is TRBJ1-4, with D perhaps TRBD1 (6 bases). The germline V and J ends were trimmed by 6 bases and 7 bases, with 12 bases remaining between them. The CDR3 extends over 13 amino acids. The CDR3 sequence is CASRPDSVEKLFF. The CDR3, as DNA: TGTGCCAGCAGACCGGACAGTGTTGAAAAACTGTTTTTT.

This clonotype occurred many times. This chain joins TRBV7-2 and TRBJ2-1; D is unclear. The V end was cut by 2 bases, the J end by 8 bases, with 4 bases between. The CDR3 totals 11 residues. Germline V gene sequence: CDR1 SGHTA, CDR2 FQGNSA. CDR3 sequence (DNA): TGTGCCAGCAGCTTAATCCATGAGCAGTTCTTC. This sequence encodes CASSLIHEQFF.

The CDR3 sequence: CASSPRTGIHNEQFF. The CDR3 DNA reads as TGTGCCAGCAGCCCCAGGACAGGGATCCACAATGAGCAGTTCTTC. J is TRBJ2-1 and V is TRBV6-1, with 8 bases identical to TRBD1. CDR3 length equals 15 residues. Per germline, CDR1 MNHNS and CDR2 SASEGT. V gave up 6 bases and J gave up 5 bases; unmatched junction bases: 9.

This clonotype was picked up many times. CDR3 protein: CSDGAVNEQFF. As DNA, the CDR3 is TGCAGCGACGGGGCGGTCAATGAGCAGTTCTTC. The chain is built from TRBV29-1 and TRBJ2-1; D might be TRBD1 or TRBD2, each matching 5 bases. There are 11 residues in the CDR3. Germline-derived CDR1 and CDR2 are SQVTM and ANQGSEA. The ends were cut back, 7 bases at V and 6 bases at J, with 10 bases in the middle.

This clonotype came up many times. The chain combines TRBV20-1 with TRBJ2-1, with D tentatively TRBD2 (6 bases). CDR1 DFQATT and CDR2 SNEGSKA come from the germline V gene (reference sequence). The CDR3 is 14 amino acids. Trimming took 7 bases from V and 0 from J, leaving 13 bases between them. CDR3 in amino acids: CSGLTGDSYNEQFF. In DNA form, the CDR3 reads TGCAGTGGTCTGACGGGGGACTCCTACAATGAGCAGTTCTTC.

This clonotype was observed many times. The rearrangement joins TRBV15 to TRBJ2-2; 10 nucleotides line up with TRBD1. The length of the CDR3 is 17 residues. Germline CDR1 LNHNV, CDR2 YYDKDF (reference sequence). J was trimmed by 6 bases and V by 5 bases; bases with no gene match: 12. DNA for the CDR3: TGTGCCACCAGCGGGCTAGGACAGGGGGGTCTGGCCGGGGAGCTGTTTTTT. This sequence encodes CATSGLGQGGLAGELFF.

The table lists this clonotype with a few counts. V and J are TRBV11-2 and TRBJ1-2; no reliable D call. The germline CDR1 and CDR2 sequences are SGHAT and FQNNGV. This CDR3 has 15 amino acids. V lost 5 bases and J 2 bases, leaving 15 bases between the germline ends. Written as DNA, the CDR3 is TGTGCCAGCAGCCCCATTTTGATGGGAAACTATGGCTACACCTTC. Encoded protein: CASSPILMGNYGYTF.

As regards this clonotype: This may be a read error, as it is one base from a much larger clone. This chain joins TRBV5-1 and TRBJ2-2, with 8 bases fitting TRBD1. Germline CDR1 SGHRS, CDR2 YFSETQ. This CDR3 is built from 15 residues. CDR3 region: CASRGGQGFSGELLF. CDR3 sequence (DNA): TGCGCCAGCAGAGGTGGACAGGGTTTTTCCGGGGAGCTGCTTTTT.

This clonotype was recorded at least ten times. This chain uses TRBV6-5 with TRBJ1-1, with TRBD1 matching 7 bases. V shed 4 bases, J shed 4 bases, and the junction held 3 bases outside the gene matches. Germline loops: CDR1 MNHEY, CDR2 SVGAGI. The length of the CDR3 is 13 residues. CDR3 sequence reads: CASSLTGSTEAFF. The CDR3 nucleotides are TGTGCCAGCAGTTTGACAGGGAGCACTGAAGCTTTCTTT.

This clonotype was recorded many times. The rearrangement joins TRBV7-9 to TRBJ2-4; D uncertain. This CDR3 is built from 14 residues. Germline assignment: CDR1 SEHNR and CDR2 FQNEAQ (reference sequence). Trimming shortened V by 6 bases and J by 1 base, and 10 bases separated the two germline ends. CDR3 in amino acids: CASRLFWAKNIQYF. In DNA, the CDR3 is TGTGCCAGCAGGCTTTTTTGGGCCAAAAACATTCAGTACTTC. The entire variable domain, with the rest obtained from reference TRBV7-9 and TRBJ2-4, is as follows: DTGVSQNPRHKITKRGQNVTFRCDPISEHNRLYWYRQTLGQGPEFLTYFQNEAQLEKSRLLSDRFSAERPKGSFSTLEIQRTEQGDSAMYLCASRLFWAKNIQYFGAGTRLSVL.

This clonotype was recorded a few times. The chain has TRBV5-1 and TRBJ2-6; 7 bases agree with TRBD1. There are 15 residues in the CDR3. Germline trimming cut 2 bases from V and 6 bases from J; bases unmatched to any gene: 5. The germline V gene encodes CDR1 SGHRS and CDR2 YFSETQ. CDR3 in DNA: TGCGCCAGCAGCTTCACAGGACAGGAGGCCAACGTCCTGACTTTC. As protein: CASSFTGQEANVLTF.

The chain carries TRBV29-1 and TRBJ2-7, with 9 bases aligning to TRBD1. The V segment lost 7 bases and the J segment 3 bases; nucleotides outside the gene matches: 7. The CDR3 length is 13 residues. CDR1 is SQVTM and CDR2 is ANQGSEA in the germline V gene. DNA of the CDR3: TGCAGCGGAACTGACAGGGGGAACTACGAGCAGTACTTC. It codes for CSGTDRGNYEQYF.

This clonotype was seen many times. The chain is built from TRBV5-6 and TRBJ2-7; weak D call: TRBD1 (6 bases). This CDR3 comprises 14 residues. V was pared by 1 base and J by 8 bases, with 16 bases between. Germline V lookup: CDR1 SGHDT, CDR2 YYEEEE. The CDR3 protein is CASSLISRGDQQYF. In DNA form, the CDR3 reads TGTGCCAGCAGCTTGATTTCCAGGGGAGACCAGCAGTACTTC.

The chain has TRBV7-9 and TRBJ1-3; D remains unclear. The CDR3 is made up of 20 amino acids. V was cut by 1 base and J by 0 bases, with 22 bases left in between. The germline V gene encodes CDR1 SEHNR and CDR2 FQNEAQ (reference sequence). CDR3 DNA sequence: TGTGCCAGCAGCTTAGTAGGAGTTAGAGGAGCCTCGGGCTCTGGAAACACCATATATTTT. Translation gives CASSLVGVRGASGSGNTIYF.

On this clonotype itself: This is likely a read error, given that the CDR3 carries no conserved phenylalanine or tryptophan at its end. The limits of the CDR3 on the DNA are not certain, so only TCRdb's listed CDR3 is given. This chain uses TRBV7-8 with TRBJ2-1; the table gives TRBD1 as D, unverified against the DNA. The V gene's germline CDR1 is SGHVS and CDR2 FQNEAQ. Ends included, the CDR3 has 12 residues. The CDR3 loop reads CASSSGGGAYLL.

This clonotype has a count of ten or more. V and J are TRBV5-1 and TRBJ2-7; D is unresolved. Germline lookup yields CDR1 SGHRS and CDR2 YFSETQ. This CDR3 is built from 14 residues. V shed 4 bases and J shed 0 bases, with 11 bases lying between them. The CDR3 DNA follows: TGCGCCAGCAGCCTGGCCCTAAGCTCCTACGAGCAGTACTTC. Protein sequence: CASSLALSSYEQYF.

The J gene is TRBJ2-5, the V gene TRBV4-1; 11 bases fit TRBD2. Germline loops: CDR1 MGHRA, CDR2 YSYEKL. CDR3 length: 15 amino acids. V gave up 4 bases and J gave up 4 bases; unmatched junction bases: 5. The CDR3 DNA follows: TGCGCCAGCAGCCGGTCTAGCGGGGGGATAGAGACCCAGTACTTC. Encoded protein: CASSRSSGGIETQYF.

There are a few counts of this clonotype. CDR3 protein: CASSQDRGTQQFF. CDR3 DNA sequence: TGCGCCAGCAGCCAAGATCGGGGGACACAGCAGTTCTTC. V gene TRBV4-3 combines with J gene TRBJ2-1; D could derive from TRBD1 or TRBD2 (6 bases each). V was shortened by 0 bases and J by 11 bases, with 11 bases between the two germline ends. The CDR3 runs to 13 residues. Germline CDR1 is LGHNA and CDR2 is YSLEER.